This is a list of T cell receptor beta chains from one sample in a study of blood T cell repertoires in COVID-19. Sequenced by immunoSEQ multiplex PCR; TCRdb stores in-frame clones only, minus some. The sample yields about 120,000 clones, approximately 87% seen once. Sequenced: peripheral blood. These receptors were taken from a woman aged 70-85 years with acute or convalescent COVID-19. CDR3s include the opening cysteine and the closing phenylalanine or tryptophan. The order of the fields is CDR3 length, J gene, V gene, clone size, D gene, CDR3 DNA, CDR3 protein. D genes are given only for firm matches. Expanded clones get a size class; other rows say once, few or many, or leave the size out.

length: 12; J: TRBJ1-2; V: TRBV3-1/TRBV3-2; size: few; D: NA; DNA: TGTGCCAGCAGCCAAGTAAGAGGTGGCTACACCTTC; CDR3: CASSQVRGGYTF
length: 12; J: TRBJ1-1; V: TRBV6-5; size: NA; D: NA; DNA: TGTGCGGAGAGGATGATGAACACTGAAGCTTTCTTT; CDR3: CAERMMNTEAFF
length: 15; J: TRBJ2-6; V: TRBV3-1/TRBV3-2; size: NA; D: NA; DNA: TGTGCCAGCAGCCCGCCGGGAACCGGGGCCAACGTCCTGACTTTC; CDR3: CASSPPGTGANVLTF
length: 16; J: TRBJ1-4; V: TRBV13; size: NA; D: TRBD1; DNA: TGTGCCAGCAGCCGCCGAGGGACAGGGCTGGGTGAAAAACTGTTTTTT; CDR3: CASSRRGTGLGEKLFF
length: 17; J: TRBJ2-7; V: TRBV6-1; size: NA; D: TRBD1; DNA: TGTGCCAGCAGTGGTGACGCCCTAGGGACAGGGGCCTACGAGCAGTACTTC; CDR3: CASSGDALGTGAYEQYF
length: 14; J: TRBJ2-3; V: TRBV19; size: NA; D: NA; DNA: TGTGCCAGTAGTATAGATCAGGGCACAGATACGCAGTATTTT; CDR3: CASSIDQGTDTQYF
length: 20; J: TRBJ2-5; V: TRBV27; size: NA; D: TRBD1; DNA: TGTGCCAGCAGTTTTTCCCCCCCCCGGGACAGGGCTCCTCGGGGGGAGACCCAGTACTTC; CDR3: CASSFSPPRDRAPRGETQYF
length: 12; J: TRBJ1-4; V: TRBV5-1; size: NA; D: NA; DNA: TGCGCCAGCAGCTTGCAGAATGAAAAACTGTTTTTT; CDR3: CASSLQNEKLFF
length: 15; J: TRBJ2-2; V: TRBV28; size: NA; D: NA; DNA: TGTGCCAGCAGTTTATCTCCGTGGAACACCGGGGAGCTGTTTTTT; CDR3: CASSLSPWNTGELFF
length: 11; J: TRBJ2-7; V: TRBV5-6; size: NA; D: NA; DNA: TGTGCCAGCAGCTTAGGGGATCGGCTGTACTTC; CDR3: CASSLGDRLYF
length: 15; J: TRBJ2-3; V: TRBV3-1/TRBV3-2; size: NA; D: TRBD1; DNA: TGTGCCAGCAGCCAAGGACAGGGGGGCTTTGATACGCAGTATTTT; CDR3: CASSQGQGGFDTQYF
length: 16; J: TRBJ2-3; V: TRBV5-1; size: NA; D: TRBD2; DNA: TGCGCCAGCAGCTTGGATGGCGGGGGGGGCACAGATACGCAGTATTTT; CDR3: CASSLDGGGGTDTQYF
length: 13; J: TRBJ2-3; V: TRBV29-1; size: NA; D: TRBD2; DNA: TGCAGCGGGGACCGGGGGGGGTCAGATACGCAGTATTTT; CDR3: CSGDRGGSDTQYF
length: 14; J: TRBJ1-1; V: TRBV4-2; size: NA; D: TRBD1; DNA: TGTGCCAGCAGCCAAGACCGACAGGGAAGTGAAGCTTTCTTT; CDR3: CASSQDRQGSEAFF
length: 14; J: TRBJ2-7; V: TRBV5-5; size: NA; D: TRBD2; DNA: TGTGCCAGCAGTCGGACTAGCGGTTCCTACGAGCAGTACTTC; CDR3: CASSRTSGSYEQYF
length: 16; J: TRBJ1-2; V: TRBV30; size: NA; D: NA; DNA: TGTGCCTGGAGTGTACAAATGGGAGCAGGGGACTATGGCTACACCTTC; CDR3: CAWSVQMGAGDYGYTF
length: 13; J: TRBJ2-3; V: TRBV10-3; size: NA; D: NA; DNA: TGTGCCATCAGTGAGTCCACGGCAGATACGCAGTATTTT; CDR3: CAISESTADTQYF
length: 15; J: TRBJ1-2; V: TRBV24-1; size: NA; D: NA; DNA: TGTGCCACCAGTGATCCCGCAGAGGATCCCTATGGCTACACCTTC; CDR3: CATSDPAEDPYGYTF
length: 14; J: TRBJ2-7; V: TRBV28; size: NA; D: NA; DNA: TGTGCCAGCAGTTTAGGAGGGGCCGGGTACGAGCAGTACTTC; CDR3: CASSLGGAGYEQYF
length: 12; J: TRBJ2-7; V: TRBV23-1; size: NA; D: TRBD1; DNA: TGCGCCAGCAGTCGAACAGGGGGCAAGCAGTACTTC; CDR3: CASSRTGGKQYF
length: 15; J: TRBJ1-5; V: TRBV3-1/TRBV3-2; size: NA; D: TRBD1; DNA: TGTGCCAGCAGCCTCGGGACAGCTAGCAATCAGCCCCAGCATTTT; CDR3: CASSLGTASNQPQHF
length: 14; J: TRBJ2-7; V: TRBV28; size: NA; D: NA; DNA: TGTGCCAGCAGTACCCCGGGATCGGCTTACGAGCAGTACTTC; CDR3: CASSTPGSAYEQYF
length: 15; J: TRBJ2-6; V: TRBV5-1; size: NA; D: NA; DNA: TGCGCCAGTAGTACCGGGACAACTGGGGCCAACGTCCTGACTTTC; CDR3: CASSTGTTGANVLTF
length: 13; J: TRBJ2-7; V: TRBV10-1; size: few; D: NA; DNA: TGCGCCAGCAGTGAGAACCCGTTTAGCGAGCAGTACTTC; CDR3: CASSENPFSEQYF
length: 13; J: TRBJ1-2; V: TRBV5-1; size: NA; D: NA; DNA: TGCGCCAGCGCAGCCTTGCAGGGCAGCGGCTACACCTTC; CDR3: CASAALQGSGYTF
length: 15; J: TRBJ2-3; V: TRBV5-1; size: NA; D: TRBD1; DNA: TGCGCCAGCAGCCTACAGGGGGCTAGCACAGATACGCAGTATTTT; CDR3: CASSLQGASTDTQYF
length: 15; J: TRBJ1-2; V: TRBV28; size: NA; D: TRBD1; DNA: TGTGCCAGCAGCGTAGGACAGGGAGCTAACTATGGCTACACCTTC; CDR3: CASSVGQGANYGYTF
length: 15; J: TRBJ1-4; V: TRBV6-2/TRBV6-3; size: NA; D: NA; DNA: TGTGCCAGCAGTTACTCCTGGGGGCTGATTGAAAAACTGTTTTTT; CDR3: CASSYSWGLIEKLFF
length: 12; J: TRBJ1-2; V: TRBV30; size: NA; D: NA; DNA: TGTGCCTCCCCAAAAGGGGGCTATGGCTACACCTTC; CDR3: CASPKGGYGYTF
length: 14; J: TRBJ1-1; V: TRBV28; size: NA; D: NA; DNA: TGTGCCAGCCAGTCCAGGGGAAGGAACACTGAAGCTTTCTTT; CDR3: CASQSRGRNTEAFF
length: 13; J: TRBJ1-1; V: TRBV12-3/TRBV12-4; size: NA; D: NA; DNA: TGTGCCAGCAGGAGCAGGGAAAACACTGAAGCTTTCTTT; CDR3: CASRSRENTEAFF
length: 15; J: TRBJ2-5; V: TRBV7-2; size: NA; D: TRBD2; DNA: TGTGCCAGCAGCTTGAGACTAGCGGGGGGGGAGACCCAGTACTTC; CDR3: CASSLRLAGGETQYF
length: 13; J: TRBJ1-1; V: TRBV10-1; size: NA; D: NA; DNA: TGCGCCAGCAGTGAGTCGAATCGGGCTGAAGCTTTCTTT; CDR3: CASSESNRAEAFF
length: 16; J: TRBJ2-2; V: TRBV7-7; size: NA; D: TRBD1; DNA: TGTGCCAGCAGCTTGACAGGGGGGGGATCTGGCGGGGAGCTGTTTTTT; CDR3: CASSLTGGGSGGELFF
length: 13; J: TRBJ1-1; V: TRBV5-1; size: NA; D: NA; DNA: TGCGCCAGCAGCTTGAACAGGAACACTGAAGCTTTCTTT; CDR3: CASSLNRNTEAFF
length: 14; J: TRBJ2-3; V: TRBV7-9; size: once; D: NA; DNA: TGTGCCAGCAGCTTGCGGACAAGCACAGATACGCAGTATTTT; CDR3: CASSLRTSTDTQYF
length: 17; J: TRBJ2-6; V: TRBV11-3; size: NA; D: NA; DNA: TGTGCCAGCAGCTCGGACAGCAGGGTTACTGGGGCCAACGTCCTGACTTTC; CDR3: CASSSDSRVTGANVLTF
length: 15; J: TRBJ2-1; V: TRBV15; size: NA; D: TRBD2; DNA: TGTGCCACCAGCAGAACGCCAATGACTAGCGGAGAGCAGTTCTTC; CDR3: CATSRTPMTSGEQFF
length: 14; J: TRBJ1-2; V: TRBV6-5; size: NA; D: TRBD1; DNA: TGTGCCAGCAGTCTTCGGACAGGGGGACTCGGCTACACCTTC; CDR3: CASSLRTGGLGYTF
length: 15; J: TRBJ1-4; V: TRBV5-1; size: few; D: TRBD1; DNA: TGCGCCAGCAGCTTGGCCGGAACAGGGGTTGAAAAACTGTTTTTT; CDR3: CASSLAGTGVEKLFF
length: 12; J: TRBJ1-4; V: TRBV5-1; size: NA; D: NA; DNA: TGCGCCAGCAGCCAAGACGGGGAGAAACTGTTTTTT; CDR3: CASSQDGEKLFF
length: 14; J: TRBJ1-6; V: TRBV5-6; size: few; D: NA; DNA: TGTGCCAGCAGCCTCGGGAGGCAGGGGTCACCCCTCCACTTT; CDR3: CASSLGRQGSPLHF
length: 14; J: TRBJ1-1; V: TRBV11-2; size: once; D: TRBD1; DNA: TGTGCCAGCAGCTTAAGCAGGGGGAGCACTGAAGCTTTCTTT; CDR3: CASSLSRGSTEAFF